Each of the 18 T cell receptor beta chains below was sequenced from the same sample in a study of T cells in Graves' hyperthyroidism and ophthalmopathy. Regions amplified from RNA transcripts were the TCR beta CDR3 regions. Researchers ran a first-round RT-PCR on the TCR CDR3 using the HTBI primer set. TCRdb ran MiXCR on the multiplex PCR reads and lists one entry per CDR3 protein. The sample contains about 640,000 distinct CDR3 sequences, less than 25% of which appear only once. Input material: blood. These receptors came from a man aged 30-40 years with Graves' ophthalmopathy.

The chain links TRBV7-2 to TRBJ2-7; no clear D. The CDR3 runs to 15 residues. Germline values: CDR1 SGHTA, CDR2 FQGNSA. V lost 4 bases and J lost 2, with 15 bases in between. CDR3 in amino acids: CASSSTLPGAYEQYF. CDR3 in DNA: TGTGCCAGCAGCTCGACCCTCCCGGGTGCCTACGAGCAGTACTTC.

The chain uses TRBV13 and TRBJ2-2; 9 bases are shared with TRBD2. Germline V lookup: CDR1 PRHDT, CDR2 FYEKMQ (reference sequence). J was trimmed by 2 bases and V by 5 bases; bases with no gene match: 3. The CDR3 contains 15 residues. CDR3 nucleotides: TGTGCCAGCAGCCGGACTAGCGCCAACACCGGGGAGCTGTTTTTT. Translation gives CASSRTSANTGELFF.

In its sample, this clonotype was seen many times. The chain couples TRBV30 to TRBJ2-5; 12 nucleotides line up with TRBD2. Germline CDR1 and CDR2: GTSNPN and SVGIG (reference sequence). The CDR3 totals 17 residues. V dropped 2 bases and J dropped 0; count of bases not matched to a gene: 7. Here the CDR3 DNA reads TGTGCCTGGAGTCGCGCTCGGACTAGCGGGGACCAAGAGACCCAGTACTTC. It translates to CAWSRARTSGDQETQYF.

This clonotype came up many times. The chain employs TRBV7-2 and TRBJ2-3, with no clear D. CDR1 and CDR2 (germline): SGHTA, FQGNSA. Trimming took off 5 bases at V and 2 bases at J, with 11 bases between the two ends. The CDR3 totals 14 residues. CDR3 protein: CASSRTFHTDTQYF. The CDR3 region has the DNA TGTGCCAGCAGCCGGACCTTTCACACAGATACGCAGTATTTT.

This clonotype was observed at least ten times. The chain is built from TRBV7-2 and TRBJ2-3; 8 bases agree with TRBD2. The junction had 6 bases not matched to a gene; V was cut back by 1 base and J by 6 bases. Germline V lookup: CDR1 SGHTA, CDR2 FQGNSA. The CDR3 extends over 15 amino acids. The CDR3 sequence: CASSLGGLGGDTQYF. CDR3 DNA sequence: TGTGCCAGCAGCTTAGGGGGACTAGGAGGGGATACGCAGTATTTT. Full variable domain (missing parts from reference TRBV7-2 and TRBJ2-3): GAGVSQSPSNKVTEKGKDVELRCDPISGHTALYWYRQSLGQGLEFLIYFQGNSAPDKSGLPSDRFSAERTGGSVSTLTIQRTQQEDSAVYLCASSLGGLGGDTQYFGPGTRLTVL.

This rearrangement joins TRBV6-2 or TRBV6-3 to TRBJ2-3; D gene uncertain. Per germline, CDR1 MNHEY and CDR2 SVGEGT. The CDR3 covers 14 residues. V was trimmed by 0 bases and J by 5 bases, leaving 9 bases between them. CDR3 DNA sequence: TGTGCCAGCAGTTACTCTTCCCCGCTAGATACGCAGTATTTT. Its protein is CASSYSSPLDTQYF.

Concerning this clonotype itself: At one of its ends the junction is not consistent with the germline gene, which may arise from a read error. The CDR3 is CASSLGHSSTDTQCF. The CDR3 nucleotides are TGTGCCAGCAGCTTAGGACACTCTAGCACAGATACGCAGTGTTTT. This rearrangement joins TRBV11-2 to TRBJ2-3, with D maybe TRBD2 (5 bases). This CDR3 is built from 15 residues. Per the germline V gene, CDR1 is SGHAT and CDR2 is FQNNGV.

Only a few counts were recorded for this clonotype. The chain couples TRBV5-1 to TRBJ2-1; TRBD2 aligns across 9 bases. CDR1 is SGHRS, CDR2 YFSETQ, per germline. With V trimmed by 4 bases and J by 0 bases, 8 bases remained unmatched. The CDR3 totals 17 residues. CDR3 region: CASSQTSGWSSYNEQFF. The CDR3 coding sequence is TGCGCCAGCAGCCAAACTAGCGGGTGGAGCTCCTACAATGAGCAGTTCTTC.

V and J are TRBV6-1 and TRBJ2-1; 8 nucleotides agree with TRBD1. Germline V gene sequence: CDR1 MNHNS, CDR2 SASEGT. V was clipped by 6 bases and J by 2 bases; unmatched bases: 6. This CDR3 has 15 residues. CDR3 sequence (DNA): TGTGCCAGCAGCATCTCAGGGGGCCCCTACAATGAGCAGTTCTTC. This codes for CASSISGGPYNEQFF.

This rearrangement joins TRBV15 to TRBJ2-7; the D call may be TRBD1 or TRBD2 (5 bases each). Germline CDR1 and CDR2: LNHNV and YYDKDF (reference sequence). Trimming removed 1 base from V and 5 bases from J, with 18 bases in between. The CDR3 is 16 residues long. This CDR3 reads CATSRVFRDPLNEQYF. The CDR3 nucleotides read TGTGCCACCAGCAGAGTGTTCCGGGACCCCTTGAACGAGCAGTACTTC. Together with reference TRBV15 and TRBJ2-7, the CDR3 gives the full variable domain: DAMVIQNPRYQVTQFGKPVTLSCSQTLNHNVMYWYQQKSSQAPKLLFHYYDKDFNNEADTPDNFQSRRPNTSFCFLDIRSPGLGDTAMYLCATSRVFRDPLNEQYFGPGTRLTVT.

The chain carries TRBV11-2 and TRBJ2-7; TRBD2 matches 11 bases. This CDR3 is 16 amino acids long. Germline V gene data show CDR1 as SGHAT and CDR2 as FQNNGV. J lost 5 bases, V lost 4 bases, and 10 bases had no gene match. In DNA, the CDR3 is TGTGCCAGCAGCTCAGGAATAGCGGGAGGGTGGAACGAGCAGTACTTC. Translation gives CASSSGIAGGWNEQYF.

A remark on this clonotype: A much larger clone sits a single nucleotide away, making a read error possible. V is TRBV5-5 and J is TRBJ2-7; D is tentatively TRBD1 or TRBD2 (5 bases each). V lost 1 base and J lost 5, with 13 bases in between. Germline CDR1 is SGHKS and CDR2 is YYEKEE (reference sequence). CDR3 length: 14 residues. CDR3: CASSLFGDENEQYF. The CDR3 DNA follows: TGTGCCAGCAGCTTGTTTGGGGACGAGAACGAGCAGTACTTC.

This clonotype was detected many times. The CDR3 DNA follows: TGTGCCAGCAGTTCACCGGGACACTCCTACGAGCAGTACTTC. It encodes CASSSPGHSYEQYF. V is TRBV28 and J is TRBJ2-7, with D possibly being TRBD1 (6 bases). Per the germline V gene, CDR1 is MDHEN and CDR2 is SYDVKM. V was pared by 4 bases and J by 0 bases, with 10 bases between. This CDR3 spans 14 amino acids.

This clonotype was recorded a few times. The V gene is TRBV28, the J gene TRBJ2-7, with 9 bases aligning to TRBD1. This CDR3 has 15 residues. Germline lookup yields CDR1 MDHEN and CDR2 SYDVKM. Unmatched junction bases numbered 7, after V lost 6 bases and J lost 1 base. The CDR3 region has the DNA TGTGCCAGCAGGGTCGACAGGGGGTTATCCTACGAGCAGTACTTC. Amino acids: CASRVDRGLSYEQYF.

A few counts support this clonotype. The chain has TRBV4-1 and TRBJ1-4, with a weak D call TRBD1 (5 bases). The CDR3 length is 16 residues. Per germline, CDR1 MGHRA and CDR2 YSYEKL. The V gene lost 3 bases and the J gene lost 4 bases, with 15 bases spanning the gap. The CDR3 loop is CASSQADRAGNEKLFF. The CDR3, as DNA: TGCGCCAGCAGCCAGGCCGACAGAGCTGGTAATGAAAAACTGTTTTTT.

This clonotype was picked up a small number of times. The J gene is TRBJ2-1, the V gene TRBV5-6; TRBD1 might be the D (5 bases). V lost 2 bases to trimming and J lost 9 bases, with 6 bases between them. Germline CDR1 reads SGHDT; CDR2 reads YYEEEE. The CDR3 spans 11 residues. The CDR3 sequence is CASSFRGEQFF. CDR3 bases: TGTGCCAGCAGCTTTAGGGGTGAGCAGTTCTTC.

This clonotype was observed a handful of times. V is TRBV18 and J is TRBJ2-7; 7 bases line up with TRBD1. CDR1 and CDR2 (germline): KGHSH, LQKENI. The CDR3 has 18 amino acids. Trimming at V came to 0 bases and at J to 2 bases, leaving 13 bases not matched to a gene. In DNA form, the CDR3 reads TGTGCCAGCTCACCACCCCCGGGACAGACCATTCAACCCTACGAGCAGTACTTC. It specifies CASSPPPGQTIQPYEQYF.

The gene calls are TRBV20-1 and TRBJ2-2; 10 bases agree with TRBD1. This CDR3 spans 13 amino acids. Germline V gene sequence: CDR1 DFQATT, CDR2 SNEGSKA (reference sequence). DNA of the CDR3: TGCAGCGTGACCGGGACAGGGGCCGGGGAGCTGTTTTTT. Translating it yields CSVTGTGAGELFF.